The 9 T cell receptor beta chains reported below all come from one sample, sequenced in a study of control samples from healthy donors and cancer patients. Sequencing used immunoSEQ multiplex PCR; TCRdb keeps in-frame clones, though not all of them. The sample holds 400,000 to 450,000 clones; roughly 90% are singletons and the top ten take more than 6%. Sequenced sample: PBMCs. Every receptor here comes from a man aged 35 to 55 with head and neck cancer.

This clone was seen a single time. V usage is TRBV7-2 and J usage is TRBJ1-4; D is uncertain. V dropped 7 bases and J dropped 10 bases, with 22 bases sitting between them. This CDR3 spans 15 amino acids. Germline CDR1 and CDR2: SGHTA and FQGNSA. Here the CDR3 reads CASTAGDTAWGKLFF. In DNA form, the CDR3 reads TGTGCCAGCACTGCCGGAGATACAGCCTGGGGAAAACTGTTTTTT.

The V gene is TRBV11-3, the J gene TRBJ2-3; D gene ambiguous. The germline gives CDR1 SGHNT, CDR2 YENEEA. The V end lost 3 bases, the J end lost 4 bases, and 5 bases lay between the germline ends. The CDR3 is 12 amino acids. This CDR3 reads CASSLSPDTQYF. The CDR3 bases are TGTGCCAGCAGCTTGTCTCCAGATACGCAGTATTTT.

J is TRBJ1-1 and V is TRBV19; D might be TRBD1 (5 bases). The V end lost 3 bases, the J end lost 7 bases, and 12 bases lay between the germline ends. The CDR3 is made up of 13 amino acids. Per the germline V gene, CDR1 is LNHDA and CDR2 is SQIVND (reference sequence). CDR3 region: CASSIGRVSEAFF. DNA for the CDR3: TGTGCCAGTAGTATTGGCAGGGTGAGTGAAGCTTTCTTT.

The chain links TRBV6-2 or TRBV6-3 to TRBJ1-6; a weak D match, TRBD1 (5 bases). Trimming took off 4 bases at V and 2 bases at J, with 12 bases between the two ends. The CDR3 has 16 amino acids. Germline assignment: CDR1 MNHEY and CDR2 SVGEGT. The CDR3 spells CASSSGTDPYNSPLHF. The CDR3, as DNA: TGTGCCAGCAGTTCCGGGACGGATCCCTATAATTCACCCCTCCACTTT.

V and J are TRBV9 and TRBJ2-3; 9 bases fit TRBD1. The V segment lost 2 bases and the J segment 2 bases; nucleotides outside the gene matches: 9. Germline V gene lookup returns CDR1 SGDLS and CDR2 YYNGEE. This CDR3 contains 17 residues. The CDR3 loop is CASSVPSGTGHTDTQYF. In nucleotides, the CDR3 is TGTGCCAGCAGCGTCCCCTCTGGGACAGGGCACACAGATACGCAGTATTTT.

This rearrangement joins TRBV4-3 to TRBJ1-2; 7 bases match TRBD1. This CDR3 has 15 amino acids. The V and J ends lost 2 bases and 3 bases, in that order; junction bases with no gene match: 6. In germline, CDR1 is LGHNA, CDR2 YSLEER. The CDR3 coding sequence is TGCGCCAGCAGCCAAAACGTTGACAGGGACTATGGCTACACCTTC. This translates into CASSQNVDRDYGYTF.

This clone appeared a single time. The V call is TRBV30, the J call TRBJ2-7; D unresolved. The CDR3 is made up of 14 amino acids. Deletions cut 0 bases from V and 0 bases from J, with 9 bases between. In germline, CDR1 is GTSNPN, CDR2 SVGIG (reference sequence). The CDR3 sequence is CAWSVNGPSYEQYF. The CDR3 DNA reads TGTGCCTGGAGTGTTAATGGCCCCTCCTACGAGCAGTACTTC.

Remarks on this clone: This specimen includes other DNA sequences encoding the same CDR3. V and J are TRBV5-1 and TRBJ2-5, with D hard to call. The CDR3 length is 14 residues. V was cut by 0 bases and J by 5 bases, with 11 bases left in between. Germline CDR1 is SGHRS and CDR2 is YFSETQ. Here the CDR3 reads CASSLEGAGETQYF. CDR3 in DNA: TGCGCCAGCAGCTTGGAGGGTGCTGGGGAGACCCAGTACTTC.

The chain has TRBV7-2 and TRBJ1-1, with 7 bases matching TRBD1. Trimming cost V 5 bases and J 6 bases; bases outside gene matches: 9. CDR1 is SGHTA, CDR2 FQGNSA, per germline. The CDR3 length is 14 residues. The CDR3 loop reads CASSKEAGTAEAFF. Written as DNA, the CDR3 is TGTGCCAGCAGCAAAGAGGCCGGGACAGCTGAAGCTTTCTTT.